This TCR beta chain was recovered during a study of cytomegalovirus exposure and HLA in healthy donors. The study, taken as a whole, reports: CMV antigen specificity of a few CMV-associated chains was confirmed in vitro.

This CDR3 has 15 amino acids. After removal of 0 bases from V and 7 bases from J, the junction contained 5 bases not matched to a gene. Looked up from germline, CDR1 is SGHVS and CDR2 is FNYEAQ. Measured with immunoSEQ multiplex PCR; TCRdb has only the in-frame clones, and not every one. The table records under 140,000 clones, over 85% of them present only once. As to this clone: Antigen unknown.

V usage is TRBV7-6 and J usage is TRBJ2-1; 8 nucleotides align to TRBD2. Sequenced material: PBMCs. This sequence was found in a woman in her late teens or twenties in good health and CMV-seronegative. The CDR3 is CASSLAAGGKNEQFF. The CDR3 region has the DNA TGTGCCAGCAGCTTAGCTGCGGGGGGTAAAAATGAGCAGTTCTTC.